This is a list of T cell receptor beta chains from one sample in a study of persistence of HIV-infected CD4 T cells. The method was immunoSEQ multiplex PCR; TCRdb's version includes in-frame clones alone and lacks a portion of them. The sample has roughly 35,000 clones; around 86% are singletons. No antigens are known for them. The starting material was cultured CD4+ T cells from PBMCs, obtained from a patient who received antiretroviral therapy. The origin of the receptors is an adult with HIV. The donor label of this sample is uncertain. The CDR3 runs from the conserved cysteine through the conserved F or W. A D gene is named only where the DNA matches it firmly. A row's size may be missing; if present it is once, few, many or a size class.

j_call clone_size d_call v_call cdr3_aa cdr3_nt
TRBJ1-2 NA NA TRBV4-1 CASSQDAEAYGYTF TGCGCCAGCAGCCAAGATGCAGAGGCTTATGGCTACACCTTC
TRBJ1-1 NA NA TRBV12-3/TRBV12-4 CASSLSGEREAFF TGTGCCAGCAGTTTATCTGGGGAACGCGAAGCTTTCTTT
TRBJ1-1 NA NA TRBV5-1 CASSKGHDGTEAFF TGCGCCAGCAGCAAGGGACACGACGGGACTGAAGCTTTCTTT
TRBJ2-3 NA TRBD2 TRBV2 CASRRELAGGTDTQYF TGTGCCAGCAGGCGTGAGCTAGCGGGGGGCACAGATACGCAGTATTTT
TRBJ2-7 NA NA TRBV10-2 CASSGRDMTAYEQYF TGCGCCAGCAGTGGAAGGGACATGACGGCCTACGAGCAGTACTTC
TRBJ1-1 few TRBD1 TRBV29-1 CSVLSGQTMNTEAFF TGCAGCGTGCTATCGGGACAGACGATGAACACTGAAGCTTTCTTT
TRBJ2-6 NA NA TRBV19 CASSIAKNFVSSGANVLTF TGTGCCAGTAGTATAGCTAAAAATTTTGTCAGCTCTGGGGCCAACGTCCTGACTTTC
TRBJ1-5 NA TRBD1 TRBV6-1 CASSELGTGAVQPQHF TGTGCCAGCAGTGAATTGGGGACAGGGGCGGTTCAGCCCCAGCATTTT
TRBJ1-2 few NA TRBV2 CASIYGTLNSGYTF TGTGCCAGCATTTATGGGACATTAAACTCTGGCTACACCTTC
TRBJ2-1 once TRBD2 TRBV19 CASRQGLAGVNEQFF TGTGCCAGTAGACAGGGACTAGCGGGGGTTAATGAGCAGTTCTTC
TRBJ2-2 NA TRBD1 TRBV6-1 CASSARKGQVDTGELFF TGTGCCAGCAGTGCCCGAAAGGGACAGGTTGACACCGGGGAGCTGTTTTTT
TRBJ2-1 NA TRBD2 TRBV19 CASSDQGLAGGYFF TGTGCCAGTAGTGACCAGGGACTAGCGGGGGGGTACTTCTTC
TRBJ1-2 NA NA TRBV30 CAWTGGMGHYGYTF TGTGCCTGGACAGGAGGGATGGGGCACTATGGCTACACCTTC
TRBJ1-2 NA TRBD1 TRBV7-2 CASSLNRGTNYGYTF TGTGCCAGCAGCTTAAACAGGGGGACTAACTATGGCTACACCTTC
TRBJ1-4 NA NA TRBV25-1 CASSSTGGFDEKLFF TGTGCCAGCAGTTCGACTGGGGGGTTCGATGAAAAACTGTTTTTT
TRBJ1-4 NA NA TRBV6-5 CASSYGQHNEKLFF TGTGCCAGCAGTTACGGACAGCATAATGAAAAACTGTTTTTT
TRBJ2-2 few TRBD2 TRBV5-4 CASSPPGGAANTGELFF TGTGCCAGCAGCCCCCCCGGGGGGGCGGCGAACACCGGGGAGCTGTTTTTT
TRBJ1-1 NA TRBD1 TRBV5-1 CASSLTGRGTEAFF TGCGCCAGCAGCCTGACAGGGCGGGGGACTGAAGCTTTCTTT
TRBJ1-3 NA TRBD1 TRBV6-2/TRBV6-3 CASSYSTGTGTILSGNTIYF TGTGCCAGCAGTTACTCGACCGGGACAGGTACAATTCTCTCTGGAAACACCATATATTTT
TRBJ1-2 few NA TRBV2 CASSPGEGRYGYTF TGTGCCAGCAGCCCCGGGGAGGGGCGCTATGGCTACACCTTC
TRBJ1-6 NA NA TRBV6-5 CASSQVRDSPLHF TGTGCCAGCAGTCAGGTGAGGGATTCACCCCTCCACTTT
TRBJ2-7 NA NA TRBV7-3 CASSLNGGAYEQYF TGTGCCAGCAGCTTAAACGGGGGAGCCTACGAGCAGTACTTC
TRBJ1-6 few NA TRBV19 CASSAFSSGGSILNSPLHF TGTGCCAGTAGTGCTTTCTCCTCCGGGGGCTCTATCCTTAATTCACCCCTCCACTTT
TRBJ2-6 NA TRBD2 TRBV7-8 CASSSILAGGLSGANVLTF TGTGCCAGCAGCTCGATCTTAGCGGGGGGCCTCTCTGGGGCCAACGTCCTGACTTTC
TRBJ1-1 few NA TRBV12-3/TRBV12-4 CASSFLGGEAFF TGTGCCAGCAGTTTCCTTGGTGGTGAAGCTTTCTTT
TRBJ1-6 once NA TRBV2 CASRGQAPNSPLHF TGTGCCAGCAGGGGGCAGGCGCCAAATTCACCCCTCCACTTT
TRBJ2-2 NA NA TRBV5-5 CASSLIAGPTGELFF TGTGCCAGCAGCCTCATTGCAGGGCCCACCGGGGAGCTGTTTTTT
TRBJ2-3 NA TRBD1 TRBV15 CATSRDSRGTDTQYF TGTGCCACCAGCAGAGATTCCAGGGGGACAGATACGCAGTATTTT
TRBJ1-5 NA TRBD1 TRBV9 CASSGGQGFGEPQHF TGTGCCAGCAGCGGCGGACAGGGATTCGGCGAGCCCCAGCATTTT
TRBJ1-6 NA TRBD1 TRBV5-6 CASSFLDRELNSPLHF TGTGCCAGCAGCTTCCTGGACAGGGAACTTAATTCACCCCTCCACTTT
TRBJ1-2 once TRBD1 TRBV5-1 CASTLGQGYGYTF TGCGCCAGCACCCTTGGACAGGGCTATGGCTACACCTTC
TRBJ1-4 NA NA TRBV5-1 CASSGRVGGNEKLFF TGCGCCAGCAGCGGCCGGGTTGGGGGTAATGAAAAACTGTTTTTT
TRBJ1-2 NA TRBD1 TRBV29-1 CSEIRDRGYGYTF TGCAGCGAGATCCGGGACAGGGGCTATGGCTACACCTTC
TRBJ1-6 NA NA TRBV5-1 CASSLGGRTYNSPLHF TGCGCCAGCAGCTTGGGGGGGAGGACCTATAATTCACCCCTCCACTTT
TRBJ1-3 NA NA TRBV9 CASSALGRMGSGNTIYF TGTGCCAGCAGCGCTCTGGGGAGGATGGGGAGTGGAAACACCATATATTTT
TRBJ2-7 NA NA TRBV6-5 CASSYGKSYEQYF TGTGCCAGCAGTTACGGGAAATCCTACGAGCAGTACTTC
TRBJ1-2 once TRBD1 TRBV6-5 CASRMTGASNYGYTF TGTGCCAGCAGGATGACAGGGGCCTCTAACTATGGCTACACCTTC
TRBJ1-1 NA TRBD1 TRBV10-3 CAISKVGQALEAFF TGTGCCATCAGTAAGGTGGGACAGGCCCTTGAAGCTTTCTTT
TRBJ1-2 NA NA TRBV6-5 CASSYRDQNYGYTF TGTGCCAGCAGTTATCGAGATCAGAACTATGGCTACACCTTC
TRBJ2-1 NA NA TRBV5-1 CASSWSRDLEQFF TGCGCCAGCAGCTGGAGTAGGGATCTAGAGCAGTTCTTC
TRBJ1-5 NA TRBD1 TRBV30 CAWRNKKGQGYLSNQPQHF TGTGCCTGGAGAAATAAAAAAGGACAGGGATACCTTAGCAATCAGCCCCAGCATTTT
TRBJ1-5 NA NA TRBV9 CASSEGLEGEGHQPQHF TGTGCCAGCAGCGAGGGGTTGGAGGGAGAGGGCCATCAGCCCCAGCATTTT
TRBJ2-3 few TRBD2 TRBV29-1 CSVVRAGADTQYF TGCAGCGTTGTGCGAGCGGGGGCCGATACGCAGTATTTT
TRBJ1-5 NA NA TRBV5-1 CASSLTGSGNQPQHF TGCGCCAGCAGCTTGACCGGAAGTGGCAATCAGCCCCAGCATTTT
TRBJ2-1 NA TRBD2 TRBV19 CASTRWGGSYNEQFF TGTGCCAGTACCCGATGGGGGGGGAGTTACAATGAGCAGTTCTTC
TRBJ1-5 NA NA TRBV6-5 CASSYEGTDQPQHF TGTGCCAGCAGTTACGAGGGGACTGATCAGCCCCAGCATTTT